These 25 T cell receptor beta chains originate from one sample sequenced in a study of identifying expanded T cells in peripheral blood. The table came from immunoSEQ multiplex PCR; TCRdb's copy has only in-frame clones and leaves some out. Of 75,000 to 90,000 clones in the sample, roughly 90% were seen once. Sequenced material: blood. The receptors stem from a person between 18 and 75 years old in good health.

The rearrangement links TRBV15 to TRBJ2-7; a possible D gene is TRBD2 (6 bases). V lost 5 bases, J lost 0 bases, and 8 bases lay in between. Germline loops: CDR1 LNHNV, CDR2 YYDKDF (reference sequence). The CDR3 extends over 13 amino acids. Here the CDR3 DNA reads TGTGCCACCAGCGTTAGCGGCTCCTACGAGCAGTACTTC. This translates into CATSVSGSYEQYF. Variable domain in full (rest from reference TRBV15 and TRBJ2-7): DAMVIQNPRYQVTQFGKPVTLSCSQTLNHNVMYWYQQKSSQAPKLLFHYYDKDFNNEADTPDNFQSRRPNTSFCFLDIRSPGLGDTAMYLCATSVSGSYEQYFGPGTRLTVT.

This chain uses TRBV11-1 with TRBJ2-7, with 8 bases lining up with TRBD2. The V gene end was trimmed by 3 bases and the J gene end by 6 bases; junction bases not matched to a gene: 10. The CDR3 loop spans 15 amino acids. CDR1 is SGHAT, CDR2 FQDESV, per germline (reference sequence). CDR3 residues: CASSFQAGVLSEQYF. The DNA of the CDR3 is TGTGCCAGCAGCTTCCAAGCGGGAGTTTTATCCGAGCAGTACTTC.

The J gene is TRBJ2-6, the V gene TRBV5-1; TRBD1 might be the D (5 bases). Germline CDR1 reads SGHRS; CDR2 reads YFSETQ. The CDR3 has 17 amino acids. Trimming removed 1 base at V and 0 bases at J, with 11 bases between. Here the CDR3 reads CASSLWGRNSGANVLTF. The CDR3 DNA reads TGCGCCAGCAGCTTGTGGGGCAGGAACTCTGGGGCCAACGTCCTGACTTTC.

As regards this clone: The junction departs from the called germline gene at one end, perhaps through a read error. The V and J genes are TRBV27 and TRBJ1-1; unclear D gene. This CDR3 has 17 amino acids. The V gene's germline CDR1 is MNHEY and CDR2 SMNVEV (reference sequence). The CDR3 DNA reads as TGTGCCGGCAGCAAGTTTAATTGGAGACGGGGTAACACTGAAGCTTTCTTT. Translation gives CAGSKFNWRRGNTEAFF.

This chain uses TRBV5-1 with TRBJ2-1, with TRBD2 matching 12 bases. The J segment lost 6 bases and the V segment lost 2 bases, leaving 6 bases of the junction unmatched. CDR1 is SGHRS, CDR2 YFSETQ, per germline. The CDR3 loop spans 16 amino acids. Here the CDR3 reads CASSLTGTSGFNEQFF. The CDR3 DNA sequence: TGCGCCAGCAGCTTAACCGGGACTAGCGGGTTCAATGAGCAGTTCTTC.

In this sample, this clone turned up once. V is TRBV18 and J is TRBJ2-5; possible D gene TRBD1, 5 bases. The CDR3 has 17 amino acids. The ends were cut back, 5 bases at V and 5 bases at J, with 24 bases in the middle. Germline values: CDR1 KGHSH, CDR2 LQKENI. DNA for the CDR3: TGTGCCAGCTCAAAACTAATAAGGAAGCAGGGTCCGGAGACCCAGTACTTC. Protein: CASSKLIRKQGPETQYF.

The rearrangement joins TRBV14 to TRBJ1-2, with D unclear. Germline lookup yields CDR1 SGHDN and CDR2 FVKESK. CDR3 length: 13 residues. V lost 3 bases and J 5 bases, leaving 10 bases between the germline ends. DNA of the CDR3: TGTGCCAGCAGCCACCCCGACGGGTATGGCTACACCTTC. Residues: CASSHPDGYGYTF.

The chain is built from TRBV7-9 and TRBJ2-7, with D maybe TRBD2 (5 bases). The V and J ends lost 4 bases and 4 bases respectively, with 11 bases between them. The CDR3 is 13 amino acids. In germline, CDR1 is SEHNR, CDR2 FQNEAQ (reference sequence). CDR3 amino acids: CASSSRGRYEQYF. CDR3 DNA sequence: TGTGCCAGCAGCTCTAGAGGGCGATACGAGCAGTACTTC. The entire variable domain, with the rest obtained from reference TRBV7-9 and TRBJ2-7, is as follows: DTGVSQNPRHKITKRGQNVTFRCDPISEHNRLYWYRQTLGQGPEFLTYFQNEAQLEKSRLLSDRFSAERPKGSFSTLEIQRTEQGDSAMYLCASSSRGRYEQYFGPGTRLTVT.

This clone was seen a single time. The chain carries TRBV6-6 and TRBJ1-4; 7 bases are shared with TRBD1. The CDR3 consists of 13 residues. J lost 7 bases, V lost 5 bases, and 4 bases had no gene match. CDR1 and CDR2 from the germline V gene are MNHNY and SVGAGI (reference sequence). The CDR3 region has the DNA TGTGCCAGCAGTATAGGGACAGTTGAAAAACTGTTTTTT. It yields the protein CASSIGTVEKLFF.

This clone was counted a single time. This sequence joins TRBV5-1 and TRBJ1-1; D gene ambiguous. The V end lost 3 bases, the J end lost 1 base, and 7 bases lay between the germline ends. This CDR3 is built from 13 residues. Germline CDR1 SGHRS, CDR2 YFSETQ. The CDR3 sequence is CASSWEPNTEAFF. CDR3 sequence (DNA): TGCGCCAGCAGCTGGGAGCCGAACACTGAAGCTTTCTTT.

This clone was counted between two and nine times. The rearrangement joins TRBV4-1 to TRBJ1-6, with TRBD1 matching 9 bases. This CDR3 is built from 15 residues. Germline trimming cut 0 bases from V and 14 bases from J; bases unmatched to any gene: 8. Germline CDR1 reads MGHRA; CDR2 reads YSYEKL. The CDR3 region has the DNA TGCGCCAGCAGCCAAGAAGGGACAGGGTCGACAACCCTCCACTTT. Amino acid sequence: CASSQEGTGSTTLHF.

The V and J genes are TRBV30 and TRBJ2-1; TRBD2 aligns across 7 bases. Trimming took 3 bases from V and 9 from J; bases not matched to a gene: 11. CDR1 and CDR2 (germline): GTSNPN, SVGIG (reference sequence). This CDR3 spans 14 amino acids. CDR3 nucleotides: TGTGCCTGGAGGAGGGTAGGGAGGGGAGGTGAGCAGTTCTTC. This codes for CAWRRVGRGGEQFF.

The chain has TRBV7-2 and TRBJ1-2; perhaps TRBD1 as D (5 bases). CDR1 and CDR2 from the germline V gene are SGHTA and FQGNSA. V lost 2 bases, J lost 2 bases, and 9 bases lay in between. The length of the CDR3 is 14 residues. The CDR3 here is CASSLQTDNYGYTF. The CDR3 coding sequence is TGTGCCAGCAGCTTACAGACAGACAACTATGGCTACACCTTC.

The J gene is TRBJ2-7, the V gene TRBV5-4; D possibly corresponds to TRBD1 (5 bases). Germline V gene lookup returns CDR1 SGHNT and CDR2 YYREEE (reference sequence). The CDR3 extends over 13 amino acids. Trimming left V 4 bases short and J 2 bases short, with 10 bases between. The CDR3 region is CASSQQATYEQYF. The CDR3 region has the DNA TGTGCCAGCAGCCAACAGGCCACCTACGAGCAGTACTTC.

The rearrangement joins TRBV5-4 to TRBJ2-7; 8 nucleotides line up with TRBD2. The germline V gene has CDR1 SGHNT and CDR2 YYREEE (reference sequence). V lost 2 bases and J lost 4; bases outside the gene matches: 8. The CDR3 is 15 residues long. Here the CDR3 reads CASSLGSGSRYEQYF. DNA of the CDR3: TGTGCCAGCAGCTTAGGGAGCGGGAGTCGGTACGAGCAGTACTTC.

This clone showed up just a few times. J is TRBJ1-6 and V is TRBV9; TRBD1 is a possible D gene (5 bases). This CDR3 contains 15 residues. Germline lookup yields CDR1 SGDLS and CDR2 YYNGEE. The ends were cut back, 4 bases at V and 7 bases at J, with 15 bases in the middle. In nucleotides, the CDR3 is TGTGCCAGCAGCCCCCGGGGGACGATAAATTCACCCCTCCACTTT. This codes for CASSPRGTINSPLHF. The full variable domain, rest sourced from reference TRBV9 and TRBJ1-6, is DSGVTQTPKHLITATGQRVTLRCSPRSGDLSVYWYQQSLDQGLQFLIQYYNGEERAKGNILERFSAQQFPDLHSELNLSSLELGDSALYFCASSPRGTINSPLHFGNGTRLTVT.

The rearrangement joins TRBV4-2 to TRBJ1-5, with TRBD1 matching 9 bases. CDR3 size: 16 residues. Germline lookup yields CDR1 LGHNA and CDR2 YNFKEQ. V trimming: 4 bases; J trimming: 6 bases; junction bases outside the gene matches: 10. The CDR3 nucleotides are TGTGCCAGCAGCCCGGAGGGGACAGGGAGGCTTCAGCCCCAGCATTTT. As protein: CASSPEGTGRLQPQHF.

This chain connects TRBV9 to TRBJ1-3; D is unresolved. Germline CDR1 SGDLS, CDR2 YYNGEE. Trimming shortened V by 0 bases and J by 4 bases, and 14 bases separated the two germline ends. This CDR3 has 16 residues. The CDR3, as DNA: TGTGCCAGCAGCGTAGAGCCCGGGGAGCACGGAAACACCATATATTTT. As protein: CASSVEPGEHGNTIYF.

This rearrangement joins TRBV18 to TRBJ1-1, with TRBD1 identical over 7 bases. This CDR3 is built from 15 residues. The ends lost 3 bases at V and 1 base at J; junction bases unmatched: 5. Germline values: CDR1 KGHSH, CDR2 LQKENI. The CDR3 loop is CASSPPGQQNTEAFF. CDR3 DNA: TGTGCCAGCTCACCTCCGGGACAGCAGAACACTGAAGCTTTCTTT.

The chain couples TRBV7-8 to TRBJ1-1; D not certain. This CDR3 region has 12 residues. V dropped 5 bases and J dropped 5 bases, with 9 bases sitting between them. Per germline, CDR1 SGHVS and CDR2 FQNEAQ. CDR3 sequence: CASSLVVTEAFF. CDR3 DNA sequence: TGTGCCAGCAGCCTAGTTGTTACTGAAGCTTTCTTT.

This chain's CDR3 is CASSLTSGNYNEQFF. The CDR3 bases are TGTGCCAGCAGCTTAACTAGCGGGAATTACAATGAGCAGTTCTTC. The chain employs TRBV7-3 and TRBJ2-1, with 8 bases matching TRBD2. The CDR3 contains 15 residues. V shed 0 bases, J shed 4 bases, and the junction held 2 bases outside the gene matches. Germline V gene lookup returns CDR1 SGHTA and CDR2 FQGTGA.

Concerning this clone: The limits of the CDR3 on the DNA are not certain, so only TCRdb's listed CDR3 is given. V is TRBV7-5 and J is TRBJ1-1. TRBV7-5 is tagged as a pseudogene. The CDR3 length equals 14 residues, ends included. This CDR3 is CVRRLWGRGTEAFF.

The chain joins TRBV5-1 to TRBJ1-1; D is unresolved. The CDR3 has 14 amino acids. CDR1 is SGHRS, CDR2 YFSETQ, per germline. Trimming removed 0 bases at V and 1 base at J, with 7 bases between. For the CDR3, the DNA is TGCGCCAGCAGCTTGGCGCAGACGAACACTGAAGCTTTCTTT. Amino acids: CASSLAQTNTEAFF.

This rearrangement joins TRBV27 to TRBJ1-2; no clear D gene. V was clipped by 6 bases and J by 1 base, with 21 bases between them. The CDR3 is made up of 17 amino acids. CDR1 is MNHEY, CDR2 SMNVEV, per germline (reference sequence). CDR3 loop: CASSLSFAARINYGYTF. CDR3 nucleotides: TGTGCCAGCAGCCTATCGTTTGCAGCCAGAATTAACTATGGCTACACCTTC.

This chain connects TRBV11-3 to TRBJ1-1; D call uncertain. The germline CDR1 and CDR2 sequences are SGHNT and YENEEA. Trimming removed 1 base at V and 1 base at J, with 7 bases between. This CDR3 has 14 residues. The DNA for the CDR3 is TGTGCCAGCAGCTTAGCCCACACGAACACTGAAGCTTTCTTT. This translates into CASSLAHTNTEAFF.